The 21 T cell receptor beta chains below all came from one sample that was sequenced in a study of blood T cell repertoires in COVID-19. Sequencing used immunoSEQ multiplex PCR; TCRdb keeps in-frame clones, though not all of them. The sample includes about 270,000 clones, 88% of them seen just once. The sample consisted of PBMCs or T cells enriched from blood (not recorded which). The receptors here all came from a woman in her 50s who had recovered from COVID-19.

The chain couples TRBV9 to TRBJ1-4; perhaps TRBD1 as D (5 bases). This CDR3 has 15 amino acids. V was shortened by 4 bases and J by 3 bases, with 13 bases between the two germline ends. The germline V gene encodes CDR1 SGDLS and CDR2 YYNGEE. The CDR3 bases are TGTGCCAGCAGCTCCCCGGACAAGGCTAATGAAAAACTGTTTTTT. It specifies CASSSPDKANEKLFF.

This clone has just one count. The CDR3 coding sequence is TGTGCCAGTACCGACGGTGGGGGGTCTGGAAACACCATATATTTT. It is translated as CASTDGGGSGNTIYF. This rearrangement joins TRBV19 to TRBJ1-3, with D tentatively TRBD1 (5 bases). The germline gives CDR1 LNHDA, CDR2 SQIVND (reference sequence). The ends were cut back, 7 bases at V and 1 base at J, with 14 bases in the middle. There are 15 residues in the CDR3. Drawing the rest from reference TRBV19 and TRBJ1-3, the complete variable domain is DGGITQSPKYLFRKEGQNVTLSCEQNLNHDAMYWYRQDPGQGLRLIYYSQIVNDFQKGDIAEGYSVSREKKESFPLTVTSAQKNPTAFYLCASTDGGGSGNTIYFGEGSWLTVV.

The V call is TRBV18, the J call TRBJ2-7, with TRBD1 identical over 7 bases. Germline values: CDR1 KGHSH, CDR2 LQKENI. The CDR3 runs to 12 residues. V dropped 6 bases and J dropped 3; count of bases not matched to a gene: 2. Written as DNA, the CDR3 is TGTGCCAGCTCTGGACAGGACTACGAGCAGTACTTC. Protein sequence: CASSGQDYEQYF.

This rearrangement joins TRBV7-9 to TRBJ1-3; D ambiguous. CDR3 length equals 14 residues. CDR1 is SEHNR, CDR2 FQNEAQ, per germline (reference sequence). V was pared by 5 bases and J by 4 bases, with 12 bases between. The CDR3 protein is CASSQAGGGNTIYF. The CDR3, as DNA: TGTGCCAGCAGCCAGGCGGGCGGCGGAAACACCATATATTTT.

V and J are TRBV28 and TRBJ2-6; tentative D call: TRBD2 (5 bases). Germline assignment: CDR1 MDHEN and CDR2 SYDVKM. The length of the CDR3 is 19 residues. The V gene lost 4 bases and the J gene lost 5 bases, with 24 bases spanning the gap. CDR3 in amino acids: CASSSVHPAADLWANVLTF. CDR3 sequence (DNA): TGTGCCAGCAGTTCAGTTCACCCCGCAGCGGATCTCTGGGCCAACGTCCTGACTTTC.

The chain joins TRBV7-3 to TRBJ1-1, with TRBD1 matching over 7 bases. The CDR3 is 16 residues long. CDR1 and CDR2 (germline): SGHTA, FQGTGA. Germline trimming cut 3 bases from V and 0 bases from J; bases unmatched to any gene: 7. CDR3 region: CASSLGQPSMNTEAFF. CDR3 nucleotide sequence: TGTGCCAGCAGCTTGGGACAGCCTAGCATGAACACTGAAGCTTTCTTT.

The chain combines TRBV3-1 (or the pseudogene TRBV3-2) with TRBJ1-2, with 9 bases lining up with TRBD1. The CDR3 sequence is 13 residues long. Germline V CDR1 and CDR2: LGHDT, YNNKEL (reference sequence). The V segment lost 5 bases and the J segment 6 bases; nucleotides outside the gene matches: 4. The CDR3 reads CASSFTGGDGYTF. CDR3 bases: TGTGCCAGCAGCTTTACAGGGGGCGATGGCTACACCTTC.

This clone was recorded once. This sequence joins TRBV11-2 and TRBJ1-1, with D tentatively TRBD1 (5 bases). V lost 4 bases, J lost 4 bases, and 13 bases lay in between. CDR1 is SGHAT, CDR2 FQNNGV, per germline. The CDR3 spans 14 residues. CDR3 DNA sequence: TGTGCCAGCAGCTACGGCGGGGCGCGCACTGAAGCTTTCTTT. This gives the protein CASSYGGARTEAFF.

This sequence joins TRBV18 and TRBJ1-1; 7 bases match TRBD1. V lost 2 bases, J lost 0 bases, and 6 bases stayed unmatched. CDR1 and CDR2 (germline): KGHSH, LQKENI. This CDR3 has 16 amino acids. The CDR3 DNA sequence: TGTGCCAGCTCACCATTGGACAGGCGAATGAACACTGAAGCTTTCTTT. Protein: CASSPLDRRMNTEAFF.

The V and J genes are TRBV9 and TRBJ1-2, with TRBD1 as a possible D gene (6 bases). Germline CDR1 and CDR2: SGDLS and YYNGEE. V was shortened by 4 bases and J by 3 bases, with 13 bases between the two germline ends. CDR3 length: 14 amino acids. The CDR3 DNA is TGTGCCAGCAGCATCCAGGGGTTGGACTATGGCTACACCTTC. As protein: CASSIQGLDYGYTF.

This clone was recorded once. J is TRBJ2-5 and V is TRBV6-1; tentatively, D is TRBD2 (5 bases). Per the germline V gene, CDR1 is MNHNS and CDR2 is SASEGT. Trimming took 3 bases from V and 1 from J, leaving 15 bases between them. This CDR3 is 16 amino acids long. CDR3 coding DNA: TGTGCCAGCAGTGAGGGGATCCTAGCTGGCCAAGAGACCCAGTACTTC. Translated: CASSEGILAGQETQYF.

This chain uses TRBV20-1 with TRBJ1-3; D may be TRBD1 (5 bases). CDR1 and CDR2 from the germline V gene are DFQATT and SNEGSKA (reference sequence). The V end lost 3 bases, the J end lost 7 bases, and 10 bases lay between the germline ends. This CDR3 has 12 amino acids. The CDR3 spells CSASGQGNTIYF. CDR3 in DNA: TGCAGTGCTAGTGGGCAGGGTAACACCATATATTTT.

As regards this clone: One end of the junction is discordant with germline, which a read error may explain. DNA for the CDR3: TGTGCTAGCAGCCCCTGGACAGGGGGCGTGAAAGGGGCCAACGTCCTGACTTTC. Residues: CASSPWTGGVKGANVLTF. This chain links TRBV7-7 with TRBJ2-6, with 11 bases fitting TRBD1. CDR1 and CDR2 from the germline V gene are SSHAT and FNYEAQ (reference sequence). CDR3 size: 18 residues.

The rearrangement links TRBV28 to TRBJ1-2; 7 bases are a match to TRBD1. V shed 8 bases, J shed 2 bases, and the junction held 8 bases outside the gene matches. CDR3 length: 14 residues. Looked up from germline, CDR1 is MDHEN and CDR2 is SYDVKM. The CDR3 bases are TGTGCCAGCGCACGGGACAGTAGGAACTATGGCTACACCTTC. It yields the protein CASARDSRNYGYTF.

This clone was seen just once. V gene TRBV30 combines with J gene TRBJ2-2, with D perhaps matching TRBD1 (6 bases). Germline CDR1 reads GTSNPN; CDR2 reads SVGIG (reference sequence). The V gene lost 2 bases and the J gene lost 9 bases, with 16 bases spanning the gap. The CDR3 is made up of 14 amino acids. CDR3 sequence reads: CAWSRTGPHRELFF. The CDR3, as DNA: TGTGCCTGGAGTAGAACAGGGCCCCACCGGGAGCTGTTTTTT.

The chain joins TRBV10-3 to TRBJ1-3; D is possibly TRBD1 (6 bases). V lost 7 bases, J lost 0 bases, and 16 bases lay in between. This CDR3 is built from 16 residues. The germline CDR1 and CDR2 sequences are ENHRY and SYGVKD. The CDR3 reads CAINTQLGASGNTIYF. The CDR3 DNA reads TGTGCCATCAATACCCAATTGGGGGCCTCTGGAAACACCATATATTTT.

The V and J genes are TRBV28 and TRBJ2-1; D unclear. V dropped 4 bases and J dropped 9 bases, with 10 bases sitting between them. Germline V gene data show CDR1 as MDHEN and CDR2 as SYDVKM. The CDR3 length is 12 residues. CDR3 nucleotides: TGTGCCAGCAGTTCCATCGGTTCTGAGCAGTTCTTC. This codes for CASSSIGSEQFF.

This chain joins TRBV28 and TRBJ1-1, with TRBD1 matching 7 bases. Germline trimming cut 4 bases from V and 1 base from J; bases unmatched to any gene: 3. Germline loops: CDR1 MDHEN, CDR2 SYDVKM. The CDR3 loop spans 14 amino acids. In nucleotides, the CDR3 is TGTGCCAGCAGTTCACGACAGGGGAACACTGAAGCTTTCTTT. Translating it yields CASSSRQGNTEAFF. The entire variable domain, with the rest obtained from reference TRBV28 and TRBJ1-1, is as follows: DVKVTQSSRYLVKRTGEKVFLECVQDMDHENMFWYRQDPGLGLRLIYFSYDVKMKEKGDIPEGYSVSREKKERFSLILESASTNQTSMYLCASSSRQGNTEAFFGQGTRLTVV.

CDR3 coding DNA: TGTGCCAGCTCACCACTATCTAGCGGGAGATACCAAGTTCCCTACAATGAGCAGTTCTTC. This translates into CASSPLSSGRYQVPYNEQFF. The chain joins TRBV18 to TRBJ2-1; 10 nucleotides line up with TRBD2. Germline V CDR1 and CDR2: KGHSH, LQKENI. The length of the CDR3 is 20 residues. Trimming took 1 base from V and 2 from J; bases not matched to a gene: 14.

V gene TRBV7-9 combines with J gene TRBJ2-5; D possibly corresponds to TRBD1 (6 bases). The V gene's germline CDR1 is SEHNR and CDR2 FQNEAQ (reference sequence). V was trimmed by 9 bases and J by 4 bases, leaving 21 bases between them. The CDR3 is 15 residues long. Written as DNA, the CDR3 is TGTGCCAGTTTTCGGTGGGTACAGGGTTTAGAGACCCAGTACTTC. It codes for CASFRWVQGLETQYF. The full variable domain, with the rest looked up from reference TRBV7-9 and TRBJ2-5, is DTGVSQNPRHKITKRGQNVTFRCDPISEHNRLYWYRQTLGQGPEFLTYFQNEAQLEKSRLLSDRFSAERPKGSFSTLEIQRTEQGDSAMYLCASFRWVQGLETQYFGPGTRLLVL.

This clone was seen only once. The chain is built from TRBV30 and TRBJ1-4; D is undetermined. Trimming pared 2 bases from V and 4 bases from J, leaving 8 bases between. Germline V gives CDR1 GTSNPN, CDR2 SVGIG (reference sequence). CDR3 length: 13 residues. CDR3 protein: CAWSPGNNEKLFF. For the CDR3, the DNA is TGTGCCTGGAGTCCGGGAAATAATGAAAAACTGTTTTTT.